The rows below give T cell receptor beta chains drawn from one sample of a study of shared clonotypes between healthy human individuals. Only in-frame clones appear in the TCRdb table, and some are missing; sequencing was by immunoSEQ multiplex PCR. In the table there are over a million clones, approximately 98.5% of which are singletons. The sequenced sample consisted of naive CD4+ T cells sorted from blood. These receptor sequences come from a man aged 30 to 45 in good health. The conserved cysteine and the conserved F or W are not part of the CDR3 here. Each record gives: J gene, D gene, V gene, CDR3 protein. The D gene is left open where the match is weak.

>TRBJ1-2|-|TRBV29-1
SVDKQSYGYT
>TRBJ2-5|-|TRBV15
ATSPGGGSGRETQY
>TRBJ1-1|-|TRBV7-3
ASSLAVDTEAF
>TRBJ2-1|TRBD1|TRBV19
ASSTRDRNLGNEQF
>TRBJ2-1|TRBD2|TRBV27
ASSSHRGRANEQF
>TRBJ1-1|-|TRBV5-1
ASSLRTVPPKLNTEAF
>TRBJ2-7|-|TRBV25-1
ASSTGAGSYEQY
>TRBJ1-5|-|TRBV2
ASSDRGMQPQH
>TRBJ1-2|TRBD1|TRBV30
AWRWTGPYGYT
>TRBJ2-7|-|TRBV18
ASSPGSSSYEQY
>TRBJ1-2|-|TRBV5-4
ASSLGAEDRIYGYT
>TRBJ2-7|-|TRBV5-1
ASSPLTGLDWY
>TRBJ2-2|-|TRBV29-1
SVRQTNTGELF
>TRBJ2-5|-|TRBV5-1
ASSPFPQETQY
>TRBJ2-7|-|TRBV19
ASRRGGTAYEQY
>TRBJ2-4|-|TRBV2
ASSEQGIGKNIQY
>TRBJ2-7|-|TRBV5-5
ASSLATWERFSYEQY
>TRBJ2-7|TRBD1|TRBV6-6
ASSLTTGPSEQY
>TRBJ2-2|TRBD2|TRBV6-5
ASRWTSGRVGELF
>TRBJ2-1|-|TRBV7-6
ASSREYNEQF
>TRBJ2-5|TRBD1|TRBV7-9
ASQLRTGDFETQY
>TRBJ2-7|TRBD2|TRBV19
ASSIVASGRYEQY
>TRBJ2-5|-|TRBV18
ASSPGGKYQETQY
>TRBJ2-1|TRBD2|TRBV11-2
ASHRGGAVDEQF
>TRBJ2-6|-|TRBV18
ASSPRIRSGANVLT
>TRBJ2-7|TRBD2|TRBV19
ASSILLIGVTSGFSYEQY
>TRBJ2-1|-|TRBV30
AWSPLSLARHEQF
>TRBJ2-3|-|TRBV25-1
ASSGDLNTQY
>TRBJ2-7|TRBD2|TRBV10-3
AISGGSSGEYEQY
>TRBJ2-5|-|TRBV4-3
ASSPQDQETQY
>TRBJ2-3|-|TRBV7-9
ASSLVRERSTDTQY
>TRBJ1-1|-|TRBV5-1
ASSLAQTGEAF
>TRBJ2-5|-|TRBV7-2
ASSLLPRGVETQY
>TRBJ2-1|-|TRBV9
ASDPSGYNEQF
>TRBJ2-7|TRBD1|TRBV19
ASSRYGTGGRYEQY
>TRBJ2-1|-|TRBV27
ASSPRGFNEQF
>TRBJ2-7|TRBD2|TRBV28
ASSSRGGTSLEQY
>TRBJ2-7|-|TRBV6-6
ASSYSQGMYEQY
>TRBJ2-5|-|TRBV11-1
ASSLAAQETQY
>TRBJ1-1|-|TRBV10-3
AISMRDMNTEAF
>TRBJ2-1|-|TRBV11-2
ASSLGGEGGEF